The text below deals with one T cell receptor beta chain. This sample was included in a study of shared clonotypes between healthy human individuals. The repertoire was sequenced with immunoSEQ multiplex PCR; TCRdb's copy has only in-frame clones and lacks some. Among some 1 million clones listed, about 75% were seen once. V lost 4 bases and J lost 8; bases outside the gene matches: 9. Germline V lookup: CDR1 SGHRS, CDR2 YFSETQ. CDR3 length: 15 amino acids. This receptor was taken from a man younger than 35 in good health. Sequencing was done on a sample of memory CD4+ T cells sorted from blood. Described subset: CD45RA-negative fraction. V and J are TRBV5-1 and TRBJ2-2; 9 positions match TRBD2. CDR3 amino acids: CASSTAGGSRGELFF. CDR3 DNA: TGCGCCAGCAGCACAGCGGGAGGCTCCAGAGGGGAGCTGTTTTTT. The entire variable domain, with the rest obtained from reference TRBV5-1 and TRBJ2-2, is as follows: KAGVTQTPRYLIKTRGQQVTLSCSPISGHRSVSWYQQTPGQGLQFLFEYFSETQRNKGNFPGRFSGRQFSNSRSEMNVSTLELGDSALYLCASSTAGGSRGELFFGEGSRLTVL.